Given below is one TCR beta chain in context. What antigen it recognizes has not been identified. Base quality data are lacking; no much larger clone is found one base away. This specimen belongs to a study of blood T cell repertoires in COVID-19 (dated by TCRdb to about 2020). Broadly, across the study: Samples covering the acute and convalescent phases of COVID-19 were provided by collaborators in the United States, Italy and Spain. The repertoires were released in a freely available public database intended as a resource for research on the immune response to SARS-CoV-2. The samples were drawn from the first 160 participants of the ongoing ImmuneRACE study and from 950 to 1,500 subjects provided by 6 global collaborators. Sample metadata almost always included a de-identified subject ID, COVID-19 status, age in years and sex. The prospective study material was composed of cDNA or gDNA derived from T cells, B-cell-depleted T cells, or PBMCs. Where available, HLA class I and class II types were taken from metadata supplied by the sample provider and were not determined by assay-based typing. Subjects who had been exposed to COVID-19, were actively infected with it, or had recovered from it provided the deeply sampled blood TCRbeta repertoires that made up the dataset.

A second Seattle source provided samples from volunteer blood donors who had recovered from COVID-19. Collaborating institutions collected whole blood in K2EDTA tubes following their own protocols. Collaborator samples were shipped for TCRbeta analysis as frozen whole blood, isolated PBMCs, or DNA extracted from either sample type. TCRbeta CDR3 regions were amplified from genomic DNA using the immunoSEQ Assay, a bias-controlled multiplex PCR. As for how the authors treated the data: The number of nucleated cells in each sample was estimated by amplification of reference gene primers within the assay. To quantify the absolute abundance of each unique TCRbeta CDR3 rearrangement, sequence reads were collapsed and filtered. For each sample, productive Simpson clonality was calculated as the square root of Simpson's diversity index across productive rearrangements. The source is immuneACCESS, and TCRdb retained only in-frame sequences with V and J called. Part of the clones is not carried over; for the studies checked, unresolved V genes explain less than half of this, and the remainder is unexplained. V and J calls and clone size are those listed in that table; D and trimming were worked out from the DNA. The sample table contains some 160,000 clones; only one count was recorded for 88% of them. Around 1.9% of the sample goes to the ten largest clones.

Summary of the overall study and its limitations: How much clinical and demographic metadata was included differed by source and by participant, and the metadata was provided uncurated.

Unmatched junction bases come to 9, with V trimmed by 2 bases and J by 8 bases. The germline V gene sets CDR1 to LGHNA and CDR2 to YSLEER. The CDR3 holds 16 amino acids from the cysteine to the phenylalanine. The entry retains the CDR3 DNA only, 48 bases that are in frame from base 1. Sequencing was carried out using peripheral blood. The clonotype comes from a man over 45 who had recovered from COVID-19. The sequence joins TRBV4-3 to TRBJ2-2, and TRBD2 aligns with 9 junction nucleotides. The CDR3 reads CASSQFAGGPSGELFF. The sequence in DNA is TGCGCCAGCAGCCAATTTGCGGGAGGGCCTTCTGGGGAGCTGTTTTTT.